This T cell receptor beta chain was sequenced in a study of T-cell memory formation after mild COVID-19. One entry per CDR3 protein results from TCRdb running MiXCR on the 5' RACE reads. Seen here are some 300,000 distinct CDR3 sequences, 20% to 25% observed once, and the top ten hold over 20%. Study-wide findings and caveats: Later expanders leaned CD4+, whereas clones that contracted between day 15 and 85 were balanced CD4/CD8.

CDR3 length: 14 amino acids. V lost 4 bases and J 3 bases, leaving 11 bases between the germline ends. Germline-derived CDR1 and CDR2 are KGHDR and SFDVKD. As concerns this clonotype: Its matching antigen is unknown.

The chain links TRBV24-1 to TRBJ1-2; tentatively, D is TRBD1 (5 bases). The sample consisted of PBMCs or a T cell subset sorted from them (not recorded which). The receptor was derived from a man younger than 30 who had mild COVID-19 (a few samples of this study predate the infection). Cell type and time point are not known. The CDR3, as DNA: TGTGCCACCAGTGAAACCAGGGAGGACTATGGCTACACCTTC. This codes for CATSETREDYGYTF.